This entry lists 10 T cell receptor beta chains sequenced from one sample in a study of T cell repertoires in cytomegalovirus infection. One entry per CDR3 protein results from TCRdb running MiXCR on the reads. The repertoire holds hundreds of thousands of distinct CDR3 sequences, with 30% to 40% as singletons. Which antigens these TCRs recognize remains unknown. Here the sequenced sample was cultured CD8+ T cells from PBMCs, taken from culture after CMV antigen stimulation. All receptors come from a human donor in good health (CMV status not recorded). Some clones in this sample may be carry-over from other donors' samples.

The CDR3, as DNA: TGCGCCAGCAGCTGGGGGCGGGGGGCAGACGGGGCCAACGTCCTGACTTTC. Translated: CASSWGRGADGANVLTF. The chain employs TRBV5-1 and TRBJ2-6; TRBD2 matches at 8 bases. Germline-derived CDR1 and CDR2 are SGHRS and YFSETQ. The V gene end was trimmed by 3 bases and the J gene end by 4 bases; junction bases not matched to a gene: 9. This CDR3 is built from 17 residues. Variable domain in full (rest from reference TRBV5-1 and TRBJ2-6): KAGVTQTPRYLIKTRGQQVTLSCSPISGHRSVSWYQQTPGQGLQFLFEYFSETQRNKGNFPGRFSGRQFSNSRSEMNVSTLELGDSALYLCASSWGRGADGANVLTFGAGSRLTVL.

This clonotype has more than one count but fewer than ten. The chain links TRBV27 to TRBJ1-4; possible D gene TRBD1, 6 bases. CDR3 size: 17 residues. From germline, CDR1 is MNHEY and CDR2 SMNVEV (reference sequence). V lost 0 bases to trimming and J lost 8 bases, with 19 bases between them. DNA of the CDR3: TGTGCCAGCAGTTTATCGAGGTACAGGGCGATTGACGAAAAACTGTTTTTT. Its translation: CASSLSRYRAIDEKLFF.

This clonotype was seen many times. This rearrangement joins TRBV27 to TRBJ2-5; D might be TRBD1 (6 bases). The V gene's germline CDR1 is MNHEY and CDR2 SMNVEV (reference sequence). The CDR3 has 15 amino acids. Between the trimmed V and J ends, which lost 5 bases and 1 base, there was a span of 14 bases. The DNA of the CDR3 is TGTGCCAGCAGTAAAACAGGGTCCGGCCAAGAGACCCAGTACTTC. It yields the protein CASSKTGSGQETQYF.

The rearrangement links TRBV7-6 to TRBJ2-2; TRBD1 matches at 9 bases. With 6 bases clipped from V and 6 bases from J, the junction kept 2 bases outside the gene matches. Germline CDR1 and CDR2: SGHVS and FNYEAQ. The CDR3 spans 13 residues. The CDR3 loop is CASRQGAAGELFF. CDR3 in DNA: TGTGCCAGCAGACAGGGGGCCGCCGGGGAGCTGTTTTTT.

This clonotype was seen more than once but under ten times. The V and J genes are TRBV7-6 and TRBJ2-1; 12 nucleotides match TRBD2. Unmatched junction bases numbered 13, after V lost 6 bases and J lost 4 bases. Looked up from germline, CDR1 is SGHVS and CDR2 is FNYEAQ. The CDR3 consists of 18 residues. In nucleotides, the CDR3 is TGTGCCAGCAGACAACTAGCGGGGGGCCTAGAGATGTACAATGAGCAGTTCTTC. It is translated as CASRQLAGGLEMYNEQFF.

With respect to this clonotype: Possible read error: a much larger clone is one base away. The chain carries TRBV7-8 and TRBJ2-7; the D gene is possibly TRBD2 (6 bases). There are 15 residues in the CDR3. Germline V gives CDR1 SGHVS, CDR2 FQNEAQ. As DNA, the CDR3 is TGTGCCAGCAGCTCCGTCGGCGGGGCGGCCTACGTGCAGTACTTC. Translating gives CASSSVGGAAYVQYF.

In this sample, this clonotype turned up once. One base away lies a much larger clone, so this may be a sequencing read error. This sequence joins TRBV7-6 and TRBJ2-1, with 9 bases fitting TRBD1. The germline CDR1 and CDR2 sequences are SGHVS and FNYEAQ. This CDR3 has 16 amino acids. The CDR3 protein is CVSSFYGQGTVNEQFF. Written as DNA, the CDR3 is TGTGTCAGCAGCTTCTACGGACAGGGGACAGTAAATGAGCAGTTCTTC.

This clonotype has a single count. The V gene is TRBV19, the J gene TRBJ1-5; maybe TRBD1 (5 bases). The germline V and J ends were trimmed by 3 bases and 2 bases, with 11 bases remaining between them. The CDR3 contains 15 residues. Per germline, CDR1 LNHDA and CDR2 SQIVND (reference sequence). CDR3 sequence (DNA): TGTGCCAGTAGTATCCCCAGGGAGGGCAATCAGCCCCAGCATTTT. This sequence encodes CASSIPREGNQPQHF.

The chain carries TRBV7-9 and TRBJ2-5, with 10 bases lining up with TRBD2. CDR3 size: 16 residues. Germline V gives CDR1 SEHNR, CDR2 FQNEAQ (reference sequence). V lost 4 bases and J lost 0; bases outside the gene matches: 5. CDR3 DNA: TGTGCCAGCAGCTACACTAGCGGGGCGTACCAAGAGACCCAGTACTTC. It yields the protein CASSYTSGAYQETQYF.

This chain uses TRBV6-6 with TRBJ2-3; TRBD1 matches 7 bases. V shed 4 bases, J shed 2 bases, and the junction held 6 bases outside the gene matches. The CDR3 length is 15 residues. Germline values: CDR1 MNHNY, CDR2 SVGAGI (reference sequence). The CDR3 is CASSLLDRSTDTQYF. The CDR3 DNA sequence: TGTGCCAGCAGTTTGTTGGACAGGTCCACAGATACGCAGTATTTT.